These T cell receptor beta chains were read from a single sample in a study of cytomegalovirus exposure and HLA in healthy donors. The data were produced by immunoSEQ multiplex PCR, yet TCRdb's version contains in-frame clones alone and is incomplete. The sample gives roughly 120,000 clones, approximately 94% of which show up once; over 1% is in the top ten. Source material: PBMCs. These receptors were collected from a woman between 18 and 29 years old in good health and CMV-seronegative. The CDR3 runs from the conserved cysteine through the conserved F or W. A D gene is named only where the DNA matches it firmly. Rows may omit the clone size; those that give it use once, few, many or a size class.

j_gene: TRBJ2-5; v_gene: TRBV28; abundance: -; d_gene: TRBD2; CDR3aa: CASIAGETQYF; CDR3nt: TGTGCCAGCATAGCGGGAGAGACCCAGTACTTC
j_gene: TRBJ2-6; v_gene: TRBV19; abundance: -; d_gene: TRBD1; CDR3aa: CASSRDRHSGANVLTF; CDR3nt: TGTGCCAGTAGCCGGGACAGACACTCTGGGGCCAACGTCCTGACTTTC
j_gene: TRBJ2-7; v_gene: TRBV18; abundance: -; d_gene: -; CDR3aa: CASSPTDRTRPYEQYF; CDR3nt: TGTGCCAGCTCACCAACAGACAGGACGAGACCCTACGAGCAGTACTTC
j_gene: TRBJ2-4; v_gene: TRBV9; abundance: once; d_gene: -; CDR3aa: CASSRDTGAKNIQYF; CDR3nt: TGTGCCAGCAGCAGGGACACCGGAGCCAAAAACATTCAGTACTTC
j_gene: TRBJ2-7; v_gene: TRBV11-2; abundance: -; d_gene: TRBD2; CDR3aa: CASSRGGDEQYF; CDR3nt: TGTGCCAGCAGCCGGGGGGGGGACGAGCAGTACTTC
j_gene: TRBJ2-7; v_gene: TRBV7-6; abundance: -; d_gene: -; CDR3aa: CASSLGIAGASYEQYF; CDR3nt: TGTGCCAGCAGCTTAGGGATTGCAGGGGCATCCTACGAGCAGTACTTC
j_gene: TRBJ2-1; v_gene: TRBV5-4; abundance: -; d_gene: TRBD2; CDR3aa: CASRLALYSGRDSYNEQFF; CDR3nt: TGTGCCAGCAGACTAGCCCTATATAGCGGGAGAGACTCCTACAATGAGCAGTTCTTC
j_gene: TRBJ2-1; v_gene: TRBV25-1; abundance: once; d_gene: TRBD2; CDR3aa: CASSEWGGMNEQFF; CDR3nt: TGTGCCAGCAGTGAATGGGGAGGGATGAATGAGCAGTTCTTC
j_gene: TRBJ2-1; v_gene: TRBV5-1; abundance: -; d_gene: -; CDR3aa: CASSSGSNNNEQFF; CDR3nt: TGCGCCAGCAGCTCCGGGAGTAACAACAATGAGCAGTTCTTC
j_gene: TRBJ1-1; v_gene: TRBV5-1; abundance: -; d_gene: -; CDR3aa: CASSLMPYRDGMNTEAFF; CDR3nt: TGCGCCAGCAGCTTGATGCCTTACAGGGATGGGATGAACACTGAAGCTTTCTTT
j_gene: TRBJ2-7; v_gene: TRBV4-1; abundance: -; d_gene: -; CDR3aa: CASSQVSGDLYEQYF; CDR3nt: TGCGCCAGCAGCCAAGTATCAGGGGACCTCTACGAGCAGTACTTC
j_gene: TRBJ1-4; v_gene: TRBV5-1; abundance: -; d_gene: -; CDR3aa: CASSPQGPTNEKLFF; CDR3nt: TGCGCCAGCAGCCCCCAGGGGCCCACTAATGAAAAACTGTTTTTT
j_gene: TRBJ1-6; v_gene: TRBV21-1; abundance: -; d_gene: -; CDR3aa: CASSKGGHNNSPLHF; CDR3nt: TGTGCCAGCAGCAAAGGTGGACACAATAATTCACCCCTCCACTTT
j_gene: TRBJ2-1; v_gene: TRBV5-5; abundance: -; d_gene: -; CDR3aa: CASSPGDGSRQFF; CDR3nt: TGTGCCAGCAGCCCTGGAGACGGCTCGCGGCAGTTCTTC
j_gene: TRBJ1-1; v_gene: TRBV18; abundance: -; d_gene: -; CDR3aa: CASSPSNTEAFF; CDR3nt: TGTGCCAGCTCACCCTCGAACACTGAAGCTTTCTTT
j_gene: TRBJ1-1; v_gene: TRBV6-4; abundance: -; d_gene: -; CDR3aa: CASSVVEGTEAFF; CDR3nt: TGTGCCAGCAGTGTCGTGGAGGGCACTGAAGCTTTCTTT
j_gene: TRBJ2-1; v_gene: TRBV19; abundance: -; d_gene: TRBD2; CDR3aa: CASSMLGLADYNEQFF; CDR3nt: TGTGCCAGTAGTATGTTGGGACTAGCGGATTACAATGAGCAGTTCTTC
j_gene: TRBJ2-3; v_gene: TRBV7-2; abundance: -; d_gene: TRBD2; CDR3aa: CASSLVLAGDTDTQYF; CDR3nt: TGTGCCAGCAGCTTAGTGCTAGCGGGAGATACAGATACGCAGTATTTT
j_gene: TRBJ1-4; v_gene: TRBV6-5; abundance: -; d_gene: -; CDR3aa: CASSLFPGEKLFF; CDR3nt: TGTGCCAGCAGCCTCTTCCCGGGTGAAAAACTGTTTTTT
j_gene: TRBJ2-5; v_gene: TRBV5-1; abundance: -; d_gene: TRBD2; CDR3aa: CASSWGGETQYF; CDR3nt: TGCGCCAGCAGCTGGGGGGGAGAGACCCAGTACTTC
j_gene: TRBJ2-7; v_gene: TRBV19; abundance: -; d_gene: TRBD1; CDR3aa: CASSQGTGESSYEQYF; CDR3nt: TGTGCCAGTAGTCAGGGGACAGGGGAAAGCTCCTACGAGCAGTACTTC
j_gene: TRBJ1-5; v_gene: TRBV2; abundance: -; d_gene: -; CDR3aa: CASSVSGGGNQPQHF; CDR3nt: TGTGCCAGCAGTGTTTCTGGCGGGGGGAATCAGCCCCAGCATTTT
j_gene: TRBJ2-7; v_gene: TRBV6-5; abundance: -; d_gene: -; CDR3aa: CASSYAGEQYF; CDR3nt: TGTGCCAGCAGTTACGCGGGGGAGCAGTACTTC
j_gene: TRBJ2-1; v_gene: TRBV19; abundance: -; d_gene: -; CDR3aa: CASSMGSSGDEQFF; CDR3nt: TGTGCCAGTAGTATGGGTAGTTCAGGCGATGAGCAGTTCTTC
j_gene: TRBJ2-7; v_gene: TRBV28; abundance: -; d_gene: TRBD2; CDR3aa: CASGTSGSGMREQYF; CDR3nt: TGTGCCAGTGGCACTAGCGGGAGTGGTATGCGCGAGCAGTACTTC
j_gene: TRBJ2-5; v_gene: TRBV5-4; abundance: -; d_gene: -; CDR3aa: CASSLLQAAQETQYF; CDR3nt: TGTGCCAGCAGCTTATTGCAAGCCGCCCAAGAGACCCAGTACTTC
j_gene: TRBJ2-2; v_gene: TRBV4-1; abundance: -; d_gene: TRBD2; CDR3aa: CASRRVGSGRSGELFF; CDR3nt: TGCGCCAGCAGACGAGTAGGCAGCGGGAGGTCCGGGGAGCTGTTTTTT
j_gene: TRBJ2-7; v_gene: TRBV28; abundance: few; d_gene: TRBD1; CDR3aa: CASQGTGKTYEQYF; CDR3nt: TGTGCCAGCCAAGGGACAGGGAAAACCTACGAGCAGTACTTC
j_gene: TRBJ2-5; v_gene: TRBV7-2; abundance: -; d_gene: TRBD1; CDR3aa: CASSWGGTGMETQYF; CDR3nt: TGTGCCAGCAGCTGGGGCGGGACAGGGATGGAGACCCAGTACTTC
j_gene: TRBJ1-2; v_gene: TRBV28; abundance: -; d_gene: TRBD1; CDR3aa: CASSYYMTGGFGKYGYTF; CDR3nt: TGTGCCAGCAGTTACTACATGACAGGGGGCTTTGGGAAGTATGGCTACACCTTC
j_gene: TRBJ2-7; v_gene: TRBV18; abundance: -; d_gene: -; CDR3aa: CASSPGGEQYF; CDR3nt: TGTGCCAGCTCACCCGGAGGTGAGCAGTACTTC
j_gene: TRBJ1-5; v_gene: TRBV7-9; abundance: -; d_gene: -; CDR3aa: CASSSKKPQHF; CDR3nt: TGTGCCAGCAGCTCCAAAAAGCCCCAGCATTTT
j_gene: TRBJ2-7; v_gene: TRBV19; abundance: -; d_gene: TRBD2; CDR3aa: CASSIQTSGGYEQYF; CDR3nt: TGTGCCAGTAGTATCCAGACTAGCGGGGGCTACGAGCAGTACTTC
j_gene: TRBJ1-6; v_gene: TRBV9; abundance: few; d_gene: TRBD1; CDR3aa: CASSVGDRVNSPLHF; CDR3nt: TGTGCCAGCAGCGTAGGGGACAGGGTTAATTCACCCCTCCACTTT
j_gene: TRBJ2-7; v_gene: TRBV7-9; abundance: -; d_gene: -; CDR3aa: CASSLTEGRSEQYF; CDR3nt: TGTGCCAGCAGCTTAACAGAAGGGAGATCCGAGCAGTACTTC